The 10 T cell receptor beta chains reported below all come from one sample, sequenced in a study of blood T cell repertoires in COVID-19. Only in-frame clones appear in the TCRdb table, and some are missing; sequencing was by immunoSEQ multiplex PCR. The sample lists some 110,000 clones, approximately 79% seen once, with around 2.5% in the top ten. Specimen: peripheral blood. These receptors all come from a man in his fifties or sixties with acute or convalescent COVID-19.

This clone was detected only a few times. V is TRBV10-2 and J is TRBJ2-5; 12 nucleotides agree with TRBD2. Germline loops: CDR1 WSHSY, CDR2 SAAADI. Germline trimming cut 5 bases from V and 1 base from J; bases unmatched to any gene: 8. The CDR3 has 17 amino acids. The CDR3 protein is CASSRTSGVDGQETQYF. DNA of the CDR3: TGCGCCAGCAGTAGGACTAGCGGGGTGGACGGCCAAGAGACCCAGTACTTC.

The chain links TRBV19 to TRBJ2-7; TRBD1 is a possible D gene (6 bases). This CDR3 is 13 amino acids long. With 5 bases removed from V and 6 bases from J, the gap between germline ends came to 14 bases. Germline values: CDR1 LNHDA, CDR2 SQIVND (reference sequence). CDR3 loop: CASSSARTAEQYF. CDR3 in DNA: TGTGCCAGTAGTTCAGCGCGGACAGCCGAGCAGTACTTC.

The chain employs TRBV2 and TRBJ1-1, with no clear D. CDR1 is SNHLY, CDR2 FYNNEI, per germline. The V and J ends lost 7 bases and 0 bases respectively, with 3 bases between them. The CDR3 sequence is 11 residues long. CDR3 sequence (DNA): TGTGCCAGCATAGTGAACACTGAAGCTTTCTTT. Protein product: CASIVNTEAFF.

V usage is TRBV11-2 and J usage is TRBJ2-2; possibly TRBD1 for D (5 bases). The CDR3 covers 14 residues. Trimming stripped 2 bases from V and 3 bases from J, with 7 bases between. Germline CDR1 and CDR2: SGHAT and FQNNGV. CDR3 bases: TGTGCCAGCAGCTTATTCAGGGACACCGGGGAGCTGTTTTTT. Translating gives CASSLFRDTGELFF.

The rearrangement joins TRBV30 to TRBJ1-2, with TRBD1 matching over 7 bases. The trim removed 3 bases at V and 3 bases at J, leaving 10 bases unmatched. There are 15 residues in the CDR3. Germline V gene lookup returns CDR1 GTSNPN and CDR2 SVGIG (reference sequence). CDR3 in DNA: TGTGCCTGGAGCCCTAAAGGGGGCAGATACTATGGCTACACCTTC. Protein sequence: CAWSPKGGRYYGYTF. The complete variable domain, with remaining parts taken from reference TRBV30 and TRBJ1-2, reads SQTIHQWPATLVQPVGSPLSLECTVEGTSNPNLYWYRQAAGRGLQLLFYSVGIGQISSEVPQNLSASRPQDRQFILSSKKLLLSDSGFYLCAWSPKGGRYYGYTFGSGTRLTVV.

On this clone: Germline is not matched at one junction end, which may reflect a read error. The chain employs TRBV2 and TRBJ2-7, with TRBD1 matching 11 bases. This CDR3 is 15 amino acids long. The germline gives CDR1 SNHLY, CDR2 FYNNEI. In nucleotides, the CDR3 is TGTGTCAGCAGCGATTGGGACAGGGGGTCCGACGAGCAGTACTTC. It codes for CVSSDWDRGSDEQYF.

This chain joins TRBV18 and TRBJ1-5; D not certain. V lost 0 bases and J lost 6, with 12 bases in between. The CDR3 loop spans 15 amino acids. CDR1 and CDR2 from the germline V gene are KGHSH and LQKENI. In DNA, the CDR3 is TGTGCCAGCTCACCACCAGGGAGGCAAGGTCAGCCCCAGCATTTT. Its translation is CASSPPGRQGQPQHF.

The J gene is TRBJ1-2, the V gene TRBV5-1, with TRBD1 identical over 7 bases. The CDR3 contains 14 residues. The germline gives CDR1 SGHRS, CDR2 YFSETQ. J gave up 8 bases and V 4 bases, and 11 bases lay outside the gene matches. The CDR3 region has the DNA TGCGCCAGCAGCCCAGACACCACAGGGGAGGGCTACACCTTC. Translated: CASSPDTTGEGYTF.

The rearrangement uses TRBV6-1 and TRBJ2-6, with TRBD1 as a possible D gene (6 bases). V was trimmed by 1 base and J by 2 bases, leaving 6 bases between them. Per the germline V gene, CDR1 is MNHNS and CDR2 is SASEGT. The CDR3 sequence is 15 residues long. The CDR3 loop reads CASSEEGAGANVLTF. As DNA, the CDR3 is TGTGCCAGCAGTGAAGAGGGGGCTGGGGCCAACGTCCTGACTTTC.

V gene TRBV4-1 combines with J gene TRBJ1-6, with a weak D call TRBD1 (5 bases). This CDR3 comprises 13 residues. Looked up from germline, CDR1 is MGHRA and CDR2 is YSYEKL. The V and J ends lost 2 bases and 6 bases respectively, with 5 bases between them. The CDR3 here is CASSQRGNSPLHF. The CDR3 DNA reads as TGCGCCAGCAGCCAAAGGGGTAATTCACCCCTCCACTTT.